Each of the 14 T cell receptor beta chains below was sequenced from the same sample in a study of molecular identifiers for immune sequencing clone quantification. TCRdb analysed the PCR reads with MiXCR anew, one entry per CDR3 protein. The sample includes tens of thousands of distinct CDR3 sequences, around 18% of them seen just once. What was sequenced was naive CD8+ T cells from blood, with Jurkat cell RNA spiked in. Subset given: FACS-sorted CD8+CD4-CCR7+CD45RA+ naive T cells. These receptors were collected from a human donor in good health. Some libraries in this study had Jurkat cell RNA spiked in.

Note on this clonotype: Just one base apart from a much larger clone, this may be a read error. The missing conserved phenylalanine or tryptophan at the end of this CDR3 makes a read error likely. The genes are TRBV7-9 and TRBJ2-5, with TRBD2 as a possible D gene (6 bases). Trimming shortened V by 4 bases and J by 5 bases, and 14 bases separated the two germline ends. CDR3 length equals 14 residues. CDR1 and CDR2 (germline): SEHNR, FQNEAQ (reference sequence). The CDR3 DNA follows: TGTGCCAGCAGCTCCCCAGCGGGCGCGGAGACCCAGTACCTC. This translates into CASSSPAGAETQYL.

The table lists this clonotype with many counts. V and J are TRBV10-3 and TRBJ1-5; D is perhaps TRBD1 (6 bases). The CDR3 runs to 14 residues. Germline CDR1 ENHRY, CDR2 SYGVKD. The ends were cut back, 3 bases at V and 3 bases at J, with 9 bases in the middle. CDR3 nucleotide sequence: TGTGCCATCAGTGAAGGGGGATACAATCAGCCCCAGCATTTT. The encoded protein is CAISEGGYNQPQHF.

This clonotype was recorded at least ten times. The CDR3 DNA is TGTGCCCGGACTCCCCAAGAGCAGTACTTC. It yields the protein CARTPQEQYF. The rearrangement uses TRBV7-4 and TRBJ2-7; TRBD2 is a possible D gene (5 bases). CDR1 is SGHVT, CDR2 SQSDAQ, per germline. The CDR3 runs to 10 residues. Trimming removed 11 bases from V and 7 bases from J, with 12 bases in between.

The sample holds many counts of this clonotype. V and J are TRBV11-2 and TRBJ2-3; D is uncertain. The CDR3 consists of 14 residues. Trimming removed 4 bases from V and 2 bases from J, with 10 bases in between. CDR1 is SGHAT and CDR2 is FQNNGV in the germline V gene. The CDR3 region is CASSYIGYTDTQYF. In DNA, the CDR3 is TGTGCCAGCAGCTACATCGGTTACACAGATACGCAGTATTTT.

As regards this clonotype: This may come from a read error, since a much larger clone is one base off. The CDR3 nucleotides are TGTGCCACCAGTGGTCGGCTCGACAGGGGTAGGGGCAATGAGCAGTTCTTC. Its translation is CATSGRLDRGRGNEQFF. The chain is built from TRBV24-1 and TRBJ2-1; 8 bases fit TRBD1. Germline CDR1 is KGHDR and CDR2 is SFDVKD. The V and J ends lost 5 bases and 6 bases, in that order; junction bases with no gene match: 14. The CDR3 has 17 amino acids.

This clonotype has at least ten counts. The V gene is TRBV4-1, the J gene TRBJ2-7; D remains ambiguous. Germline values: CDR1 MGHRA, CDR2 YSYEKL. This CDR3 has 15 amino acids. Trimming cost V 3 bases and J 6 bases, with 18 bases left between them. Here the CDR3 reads CASSQSTGPQVEQYF. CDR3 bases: TGCGCCAGCAGCCAGTCCACCGGGCCCCAGGTCGAGCAGTACTTC.

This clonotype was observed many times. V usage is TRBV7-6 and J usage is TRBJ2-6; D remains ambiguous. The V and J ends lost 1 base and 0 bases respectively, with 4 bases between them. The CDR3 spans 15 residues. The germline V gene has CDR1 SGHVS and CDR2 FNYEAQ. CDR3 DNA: TGTGCCAGCAGCTTAGGCAGCTCTGGGGCCAACGTCCTGACTTTC. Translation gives CASSLGSSGANVLTF.

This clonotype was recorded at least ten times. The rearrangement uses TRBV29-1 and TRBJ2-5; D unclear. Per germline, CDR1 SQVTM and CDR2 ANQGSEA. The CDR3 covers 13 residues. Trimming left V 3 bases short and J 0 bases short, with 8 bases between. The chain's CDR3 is CSVEIPNQETQYF. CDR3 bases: TGCAGCGTTGAGATCCCCAACCAAGAGACCCAGTACTTC.

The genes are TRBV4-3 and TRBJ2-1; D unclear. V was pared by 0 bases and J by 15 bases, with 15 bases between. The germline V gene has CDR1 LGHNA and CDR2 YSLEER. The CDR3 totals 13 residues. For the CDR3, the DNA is TGCGCCAGCAGCCAAGATATTTTAGGAATGCGGTTCTTC. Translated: CASSQDILGMRFF.

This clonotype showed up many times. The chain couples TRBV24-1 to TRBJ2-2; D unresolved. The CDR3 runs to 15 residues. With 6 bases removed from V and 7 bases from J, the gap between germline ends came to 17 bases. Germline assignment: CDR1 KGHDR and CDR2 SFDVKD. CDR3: CATSRSERGGGELFF. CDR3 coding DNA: TGTGCCACCAGTCGCAGCGAGAGAGGTGGCGGGGAGCTGTTTTTT.

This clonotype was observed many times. The chain's CDR3 is CASSLVLNSREQYF. Here the CDR3 DNA reads TGTGCCAGCAGTTTGGTACTGAATTCACGGGAGCAGTACTTC. The chain links TRBV27 to TRBJ2-7; D remains ambiguous. V lost 3 bases, J lost 7 bases, and 16 bases lay in between. CDR3 length: 14 residues. Germline-derived CDR1 and CDR2 are MNHEY and SMNVEV (reference sequence).

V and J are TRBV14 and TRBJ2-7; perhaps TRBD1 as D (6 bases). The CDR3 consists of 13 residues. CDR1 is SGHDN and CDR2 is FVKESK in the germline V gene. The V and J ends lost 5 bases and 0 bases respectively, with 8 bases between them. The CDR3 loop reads CASSDRYSYEQYF. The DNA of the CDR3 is TGTGCCAGCAGCGACAGGTACTCCTACGAGCAGTACTTC.

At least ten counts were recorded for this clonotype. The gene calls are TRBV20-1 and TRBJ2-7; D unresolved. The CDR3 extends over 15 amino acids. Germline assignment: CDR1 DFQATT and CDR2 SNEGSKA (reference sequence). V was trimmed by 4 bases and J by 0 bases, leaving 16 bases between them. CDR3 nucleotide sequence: TGCAGTGCTAAGTTTGTTAATCTCAGCTCCTACGAGCAGTACTTC. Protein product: CSAKFVNLSSYEQYF.

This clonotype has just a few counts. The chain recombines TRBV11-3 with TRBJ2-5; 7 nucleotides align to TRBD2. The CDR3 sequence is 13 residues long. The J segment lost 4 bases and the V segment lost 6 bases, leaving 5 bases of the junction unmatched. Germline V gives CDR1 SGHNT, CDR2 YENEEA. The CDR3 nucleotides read TGTGCCAGCAGGGGCGGGAGCTCAGAGACCCAGTACTTC. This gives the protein CASRGGSSETQYF.